This entry lists 32 T cell receptor beta chains sequenced from one sample in a study of naive and memory T cell subsets. Two oligonucleotides, mixed equimolar, formed the beta constant-region primer covering TRBC1 and TRBC2. Four rounds of PCR amplified the ligated cDNA using nested alpha and beta constant-region primers plus SP2. TCRdb reanalysed the UMI-ligation and nested PCR reads using MiXCR and keeps one entry per CDR3 protein. The table includes around 140,000 distinct CDR3 sequences, approximately 22% detected once. Study-level findings and limits: Possibly reflecting memory cells re-expressing CD45RA, a few larger clonotypes occurred in naive repertoires, especially CD8.

What these receptors recognize is not known. The sample comprised naive CD4+ T cells from blood. The receptors here all came from a human donor in good health.

Only a few counts were recorded for this clonotype. The chain is built from TRBV27 and TRBJ1-2; D may be TRBD1 (5 bases). The CDR3 is 13 amino acids. Trimming left V 3 bases short and J 6 bases short, with 11 bases between. Germline V gene data show CDR1 as MNHEY and CDR2 as SMNVEV (reference sequence). The DNA for the CDR3 is TGTGCCAGCAGTTTGGGGCAGGGAAATGGCTACACCTTC. Encoded protein: CASSLGQGNGYTF.

The V call is TRBV11-2, the J call TRBJ2-3; tentative D call: TRBD1 (6 bases). Germline CDR1 reads SGHAT; CDR2 reads FQNNGV. This CDR3 has 15 amino acids. V lost 4 bases and J lost 0, with 11 bases in between. CDR3 in DNA: TGTGCCAGCAGCTCGGACAGAACTAGCACAGATACGCAGTATTTT. This codes for CASSSDRTSTDTQYF.

V usage is TRBV6-5 and J usage is TRBJ1-1, with D tentatively TRBD1 (5 bases). With 2 bases removed from V and 1 base from J, the gap between germline ends came to 11 bases. The germline V gene encodes CDR1 MNHEY and CDR2 SVGAGI. The CDR3 runs to 15 residues. The CDR3 region is CASSYEAGPNTEAFF. The CDR3 DNA sequence: TGTGCCAGCAGTTACGAGGCAGGGCCGAACACTGAAGCTTTCTTT.

This CDR3 reads CASSLFRRQKSSGRVYNEQFF. CDR3 nucleotide sequence: TGTGCCAGCAGTTTATTCCGACGGCAGAAATCGAGCGGGAGGGTCTACAATGAGCAGTTCTTC. The chain carries TRBV28 and TRBJ2-1; 10 nucleotides agree with TRBD2. This CDR3 spans 21 amino acids. Germline V gives CDR1 MDHEN, CDR2 SYDVKM. V lost 1 base and J lost 3; bases outside the gene matches: 18.

V and J are TRBV27 and TRBJ1-2; TRBD1 aligns across 8 bases. There are 14 residues in the CDR3. The germline V gene has CDR1 MNHEY and CDR2 SMNVEV (reference sequence). J gave up 8 bases and V 6 bases, and 11 bases lay outside the gene matches. The CDR3 DNA is TGTGCCAGCAGCCCAAGACAGGGGTGGGACGGCTACACCTTC. It codes for CASSPRQGWDGYTF.

V is TRBV4-1 and J is TRBJ2-1, with D unclear. Trimming took 1 base from V and 7 from J, leaving 17 bases between them. The CDR3 loop spans 16 amino acids. Germline V gene sequence: CDR1 MGHRA, CDR2 YSYEKL. CDR3 in DNA: TGCGCCAGCAGCCAAGGGCCATGGGCTGGGGTGAATGAGCAGTTCTTC. This sequence encodes CASSQGPWAGVNEQFF.

The chain recombines TRBV9 with TRBJ2-2; D unclear. Trimming took 3 bases from V and 5 from J, leaving 17 bases between them. The CDR3 runs to 16 residues. Germline CDR1 and CDR2: SGDLS and YYNGEE. CDR3: CASSASPSQSTGELFF. In nucleotides, the CDR3 is TGTGCCAGCAGCGCCTCCCCGAGTCAGTCTACCGGGGAGCTGTTTTTT.

The CDR3: CASSQDAGGSYGYTF. The CDR3 DNA follows: TGTGCCAGCAGCCAAGATGCAGGGGGCAGCTATGGCTACACCTTC. This sequence joins TRBV3-1 and TRBJ1-2; TRBD1 aligns across 8 bases. This CDR3 has 15 residues. Germline assignment: CDR1 LGHDT and CDR2 YNNKEL (reference sequence). Germline trimming cut 0 bases from V and 4 bases from J; bases unmatched to any gene: 4.

This clonotype was counted at least ten times. The gene calls are TRBV29-1 and TRBJ1-3; no clear D gene. CDR1 is SQVTM, CDR2 ANQGSEA, per germline. The V end lost 5 bases, the J end lost 0 bases, and 8 bases lay between the germline ends. The CDR3 loop spans 13 amino acids. CDR3 DNA: TGCAGCGTTAAAGTCTCCTCTGGAAACACCATATATTTT. Translated, it gives CSVKVSSGNTIYF.

This rearrangement joins TRBV12-3 or TRBV12-4 to TRBJ2-5, with D unresolved. This CDR3 contains 14 residues. Trimming took off 2 bases at V and 2 bases at J, with 9 bases between the two ends. In nucleotides, the CDR3 is TGTGCCAGCAGTTTAAACCTCGGTCAAGAGACCCAGTACTTC. Protein sequence: CASSLNLGQETQYF.

This chain connects TRBV12-3 or TRBV12-4 to TRBJ2-1, with D tentatively TRBD2 (6 bases). V gave up 7 bases and J gave up 3 bases, with 16 bases separating them. The CDR3 totals 15 residues. The chain's CDR3 is CASTLGGSGYNEQFF. The CDR3 DNA reads TGTGCCAGCACCCTGGGGGGTTCGGGCTACAATGAGCAGTTCTTC.

In its sample, this clonotype was seen a few times. The chain couples TRBV29-1 to TRBJ2-3, with 7 bases lining up with TRBD2. J gave up 4 bases and V 8 bases, and 9 bases lay outside the gene matches. Germline V gives CDR1 SQVTM, CDR2 ANQGSEA. This CDR3 contains 13 residues. The CDR3 sequence is CSIQRDGADTQYF. The CDR3 DNA sequence: TGCAGCATACAGCGGGACGGGGCAGATACGCAGTATTTT.

The rearrangement links TRBV2 to TRBJ2-5; 8 bases map to TRBD1. V shed 6 bases, J shed 4 bases, and the junction held 1 base outside the gene matches. The CDR3 has 12 amino acids. In germline, CDR1 is SNHLY, CDR2 FYNNEI. CDR3 region: CASRQGAETQYF. As DNA, the CDR3 is TGTGCCAGCAGGCAGGGGGCAGAGACCCAGTACTTC.

The gene calls are TRBV11-3 and TRBJ1-1, with D uncertain. The CDR3 contains 13 residues. From germline, CDR1 is SGHNT and CDR2 YENEEA. The V and J ends lost 1 base and 6 bases respectively, with 9 bases between them. The CDR3 spells CASSLGRSAEAFF. CDR3 nucleotide sequence: TGTGCCAGCAGCTTAGGCCGGTCTGCTGAAGCTTTCTTT.

This clonotype was observed a handful of times. The chain joins TRBV20-1 to TRBJ2-7; TRBD1 or TRBD2 may be the D gene (5 bases each). Germline CDR1 DFQATT, CDR2 SNEGSKA (reference sequence). The CDR3 has 21 amino acids. Trimming pared 0 bases from V and 2 bases from J, leaving 32 bases between. CDR3 coding DNA: TGCAGTGCTAGAGATATCAAGACACCGGAACCCCCGAAAGGGACGACCTACGAGCAGTACTTC. This gives the protein CSARDIKTPEPPKGTTYEQYF.

This clonotype was counted many times. The rearrangement links TRBV12-3 or TRBV12-4 to TRBJ2-1, with a tentative D call TRBD1 (5 bases). The CDR3 totals 13 residues. V was trimmed by 2 bases and J by 9 bases, leaving 11 bases between them. In nucleotides, the CDR3 is TGTGCCAGCAGTTTATCAGGGTTGAGTGAGCAGTTCTTC. Residues: CASSLSGLSEQFF.

The rearrangement joins TRBV20-1 to TRBJ1-6; no definite D call. The CDR3 totals 14 residues. Per germline, CDR1 DFQATT and CDR2 SNEGSKA (reference sequence). The germline V and J ends were trimmed by 1 base and 7 bases, with 11 bases remaining between them. Written as DNA, the CDR3 is TGCAGTGCTAGAGCGGGCAGGATGAATTCACCCCTCCACTTT. It is translated as CSARAGRMNSPLHF.

To note about this clonotype: A much bigger clone sits one base away, suggesting this may be a read error. J is TRBJ2-1 and V is TRBV7-9; 9 bases fit TRBD2. This CDR3 region has 15 residues. The J segment lost 7 bases and the V segment lost 3 bases, leaving 7 bases of the junction unmatched. CDR1 and CDR2 (germline): SEHNR, FQNEAQ (reference sequence). CDR3: CASSFLGLATNEQFF. The CDR3, as DNA: TGTGCCAGCAGCTTCCTGGGACTAGCTACAAATGAGCAGTTCTTC.

The rearrangement joins TRBV28 to TRBJ2-1; 8 positions agree with TRBD2. This CDR3 has 15 amino acids. Trimming at V came to 7 bases and at J to 5 bases, leaving 10 bases not matched to a gene. CDR1 is MDHEN and CDR2 is SYDVKM in the germline V gene. CDR3 DNA: TGTGCCAGCACCCCCCGGAGCGGGAGAGACAATGAGCAGTTCTTC. Translated: CASTPRSGRDNEQFF.

The V gene is TRBV2, the J gene TRBJ2-2; D not resolved. CDR1 is SNHLY, CDR2 FYNNEI, per germline. The CDR3 runs 15 residues. Trimming shortened V by 1 base and J by 8 bases, and 14 bases separated the two germline ends. CDR3 loop: CASSEVQADLGELFF. DNA of the CDR3: TGTGCCAGCAGTGAAGTCCAAGCAGACCTAGGGGAGCTGTTTTTT.

V gene TRBV29-1 combines with J gene TRBJ2-2; a weak D match, TRBD2 (6 bases). CDR1 and CDR2 from the germline V gene are SQVTM and ANQGSEA. Deletions cut 7 bases from V and 1 base from J, with 10 bases between. This CDR3 is 13 amino acids long. CDR3 sequence: CSAGTGNTGELFF. The CDR3 nucleotides read TGCAGCGCTGGGACTGGGAACACCGGGGAGCTGTTTTTT.

The chain uses TRBV27 and TRBJ2-5; possibly TRBD1 for D (6 bases). This CDR3 contains 14 residues. Germline lookup yields CDR1 MNHEY and CDR2 SMNVEV (reference sequence). V was clipped by 6 bases and J by 5 bases, with 16 bases between them. CDR3 amino acids: CASSPGAQGETQYF. CDR3 coding DNA: TGTGCCAGCAGCCCCGGCGCCCAGGGGGAGACCCAGTACTTC.

This clonotype was counted many times. The chain uses TRBV4-3 and TRBJ2-1; D unclear. Germline V CDR1 and CDR2: LGHNA, YSLEER. The CDR3 is 15 amino acids. V lost 5 bases to trimming and J lost 1 base, with 12 bases between them. The CDR3 DNA reads TGCGCCAGCAGCTTTTATTCTCCTTCCTACAATGAGCAGTTCTTC. This translates into CASSFYSPSYNEQFF.

CDR3 protein: CASSVFPRSGETQYF. In nucleotides, the CDR3 is TGTGCCAGCAGCGTATTTCCCCGGTCAGGAGAGACCCAGTACTTC. This rearrangement joins TRBV9 to TRBJ2-5; no clear D gene. Germline V gives CDR1 SGDLS, CDR2 YYNGEE. CDR3 size: 15 residues. Between the trimmed V and J ends, which lost 1 base and 4 bases, there was a span of 14 bases.

This clonotype was seen at least ten times. J is TRBJ2-3 and V is TRBV6-5; 9 positions match TRBD2. J gave up 1 base and V 0 bases, and 23 bases lay outside the gene matches. The germline V gene encodes CDR1 MNHEY and CDR2 SVGAGI. The CDR3 is 23 amino acids. Here the CDR3 DNA reads TGTGCCAGCAGTTACTCGAGATTAAGACCTGTAGCGGGAGCGACTCCGGGCACAGATACGCAGTATTTT. Protein product: CASSYSRLRPVAGATPGTDTQYF.

V and J are TRBV2 and TRBJ1-5, with D possibly matching TRBD1 (6 bases). V was shortened by 3 bases and J by 0 bases, with 12 bases between the two germline ends. Per the germline V gene, CDR1 is SNHLY and CDR2 is FYNNEI. There are 16 residues in the CDR3. The CDR3 is CASSDVGGGSNQPQHF. CDR3 in DNA: TGTGCCAGCAGTGACGTAGGGGGAGGTAGCAATCAGCCCCAGCATTTT.

The gene calls are TRBV14 and TRBJ2-1; a weak D match, TRBD2 (6 bases). V dropped 4 bases and J dropped 5 bases, with 24 bases sitting between them. From germline, CDR1 is SGHDN and CDR2 FVKESK. The CDR3 runs 18 residues. This CDR3 is CASSPHPQKLARDNEQFF. The CDR3 region has the DNA TGTGCCAGCAGCCCTCATCCCCAAAAACTAGCCCGCGACAATGAGCAGTTCTTC.

In nucleotides, the CDR3 is TGTGCCAGCAGCTCCCCCTTCTACAATGAGCAGTTCTTC. Translated, it gives CASSSPFYNEQFF. The rearrangement uses TRBV7-2 and TRBJ2-1; D ambiguous. In germline, CDR1 is SGHTA, CDR2 FQGNSA. This CDR3 has 13 amino acids. Trimming took off 4 bases at V and 3 bases at J, with 7 bases between the two ends. Full variable domain (remainder filled in from reference TRBV7-2 and TRBJ2-1): GAGVSQSPSNKVTEKGKDVELRCDPISGHTALYWYRQSLGQGLEFLIYFQGNSAPDKSGLPSDRFSAERTGGSVSTLTIQRTQQEDSAVYLCASSSPFYNEQFFGPGTRLTVL.

This clonotype was seen repeatedly, ten times or more. This sequence joins TRBV3-1 and TRBJ2-7, with 8 bases aligning to TRBD2. The CDR3 spans 15 residues. CDR1 is LGHDT, CDR2 YNNKEL, per germline (reference sequence). The V gene end was trimmed by 4 bases and the J gene end by 3 bases; junction bases not matched to a gene: 8. The CDR3: CASSPHSSGSYEQYF. The CDR3, as DNA: TGTGCCAGCAGCCCCCATTCCAGCGGGAGCTACGAGCAGTACTTC.

The sample holds a few counts of this clonotype. The chain employs TRBV2 and TRBJ1-3; D might be TRBD1 (5 bases). V was cut by 4 bases and J by 7 bases, with 14 bases left in between. Per germline, CDR1 SNHLY and CDR2 FYNNEI. The CDR3 extends over 14 amino acids. CDR3 loop: CASSVRQGWNTIYF. CDR3 nucleotides: TGTGCCAGCAGTGTACGGCAGGGTTGGAACACCATATATTTT.

This clonotype was counted once. V is TRBV24-1 and J is TRBJ1-5, with D unclear. V was trimmed by 3 bases and J by 4 bases, leaving 9 bases between them. Per germline, CDR1 KGHDR and CDR2 SFDVKD. The CDR3 is 14 amino acids. As DNA, the CDR3 is TGTGCCACCAGTGATCAATTTCGGAATCAGCCCCAGCATTTT. Translation gives CATSDQFRNQPQHF.

This clonotype was seen at least ten times. V gene TRBV9 combines with J gene TRBJ2-3, with D unclear. V shed 2 bases and J shed 6 bases, with 13 bases lying between them. Germline V gene sequence: CDR1 SGDLS, CDR2 YYNGEE. This CDR3 has 14 amino acids. CDR3 in amino acids: CASSVLGFRDTQYF. The CDR3 region has the DNA TGTGCCAGCAGCGTCTTGGGCTTTAGGGATACGCAGTATTTT.